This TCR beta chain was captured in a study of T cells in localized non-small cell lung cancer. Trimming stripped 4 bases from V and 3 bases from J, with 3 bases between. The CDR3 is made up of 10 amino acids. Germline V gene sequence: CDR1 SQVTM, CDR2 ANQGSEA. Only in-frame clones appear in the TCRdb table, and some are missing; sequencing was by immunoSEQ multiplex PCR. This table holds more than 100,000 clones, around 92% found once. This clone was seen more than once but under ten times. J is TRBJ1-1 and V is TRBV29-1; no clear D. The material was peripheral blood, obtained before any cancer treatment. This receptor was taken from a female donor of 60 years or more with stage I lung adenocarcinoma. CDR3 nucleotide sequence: TGCAGCGTTGGAGACACTGAAGCTTTCTTT. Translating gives CSVGDTEAFF.